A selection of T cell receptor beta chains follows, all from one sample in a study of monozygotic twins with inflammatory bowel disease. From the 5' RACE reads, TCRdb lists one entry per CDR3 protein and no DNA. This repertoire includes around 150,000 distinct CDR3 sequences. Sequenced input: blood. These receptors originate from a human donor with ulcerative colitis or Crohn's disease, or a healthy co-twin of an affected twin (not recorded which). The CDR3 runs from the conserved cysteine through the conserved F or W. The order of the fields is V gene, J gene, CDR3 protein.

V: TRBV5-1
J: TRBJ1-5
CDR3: CAISLWSGLEPQHF

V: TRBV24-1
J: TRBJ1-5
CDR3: CATSDFGAGDQPQHF

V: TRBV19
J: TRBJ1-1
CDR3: CASSIVTRGHPEAFF

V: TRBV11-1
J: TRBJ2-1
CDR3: CASSRGLAGGIYNEQFF

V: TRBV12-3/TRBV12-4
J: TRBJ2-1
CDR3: CASSRTGGRLNEQFF

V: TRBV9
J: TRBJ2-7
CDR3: CASSVGRTSALYEQYF

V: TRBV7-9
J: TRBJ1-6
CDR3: CASTSGGANSPLHF

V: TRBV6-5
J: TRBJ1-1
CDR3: CASSPGHKAFF

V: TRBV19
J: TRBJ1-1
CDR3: CASSIAGTTEAFF

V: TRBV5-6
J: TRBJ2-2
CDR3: CASSLNALTGELFF

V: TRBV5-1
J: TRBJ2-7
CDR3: CASSSTSGITYEQYF

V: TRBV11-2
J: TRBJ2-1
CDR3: CASTGRLSSYNEQFF